This T cell receptor beta chain was recovered during a study of shared clonotypes between healthy human individuals. Study-wide results and limits: Generation probability values for non-shared clonotypes were lower than those for clonotypes shared by all four donors. Some naive CD4 clonotypes, 5% to 5.5%, turned up in common across a few donors.

Trimming took 3 bases from V and 3 from J; bases not matched to a gene: 7. CDR1 and CDR2 (germline): MRHNA, SNTAGT. The CDR3 has 15 residues. At the deep level, the assay was run. The protocol was immunoSEQ multiplex PCR, while the TCRdb copy is restricted to in-frame clones and leaves out a portion. The profile shows hundreds of thousands of clones, roughly 95% of them singletons. Positively selected for CCR7, the CD45RO-negative cells used as naive CD8 cells excluded terminally differentiated effector memory CD45RA+ cells. This clone was seen a single time. Antigen unknown. This chain links TRBV6-4 with TRBJ1-2; TRBD1 agrees at 7 bases. The receptor was isolated from a woman in her twenties or thirties in good health. Material for sequencing was naive CD8+ T cells sorted from blood. The CDR3 region is CASSERGGPYYGYTF. The CDR3 DNA follows: TGTGCCAGCAGTGAACGAGGGGGCCCCTACTATGGCTACACCTTC.